These T cell receptor beta chains were read from a single sample in a study of blood T cell repertoires in COVID-19. Data came from immunoSEQ multiplex PCR; TCRdb stores just in-frame clones and leaves some out. The sample lists 250,000 to 350,000 clones, 65% to 85% occurring once. Material for sequencing was peripheral blood. The receptors were gathered from a human donor with COVID-19, enrolled during active disease. The donor label of this sample is uncertain. Both conserved end residues are part of each CDR3. The D gene is left open where the match is weak. The size field is filled for only some rows; it gives once, few, many or a size class.

v_call,clone_size,j_call,d_call,cdr3_nt,cdr3_aa
TRBV19,-,TRBJ2-2,-,TGTGCCAGTAGTATCCAGGGAAGCACCGGGGAGCTGTTTTTT,CASSIQGSTGELFF
TRBV19,-,TRBJ1-4,TRBD1,TGTGCCAGTAGTACTACAGGGGGCTCAGGGGAAAAACTGTTTTTT,CASSTTGGSGEKLFF
TRBV6-6,-,TRBJ2-1,TRBD2,TGTGCCAGCACCGGGACTAGCGGAAGCTCCTACAATGAGCAGTTCTTC,CASTGTSGSSYNEQFF
TRBV7-9,-,TRBJ1-6,-,TGTGCCAGCAGCTTAGAGACAGTTAATTCACCCCTCCACTTT,CASSLETVNSPLHF
TRBV2,-,TRBJ2-7,TRBD2,TGTGCCAGCAGATACCGACTAGCGGGATTATCCTACGAGCAGTACTTC,CASRYRLAGLSYEQYF
TRBV19,many,TRBJ1-1,-,TGTGCCAGTAGCCCAAGGAGGCTCCTTGAAGCTTTCTTT,CASSPRRLLEAFF
TRBV5-8,-,TRBJ2-5,TRBD2,TGTGCCAGCAGCTTGGGGCTAGCGGGAGCGTGGGAGACCCAGTACTTC,CASSLGLAGAWETQYF
TRBV2,-,TRBJ1-2,-,TGTGCCAGCAGCTCGACTGCCTTAACGGGCTACACCTTC,CASSSTALTGYTF
TRBV27,once,TRBJ1-2,-,TGTGCCAGCAGTTTTCAGGGCACCTATGGCTACACCTTC,CASSFQGTYGYTF
TRBV24-1,-,TRBJ2-5,TRBD1,TGTGCCACCAGTGATCCGGGACAGGGGGTGACAGAGACCCAGTACTTC,CATSDPGQGVTETQYF
TRBV11-2,few,TRBJ2-7,TRBD2,TGTGCCAGCAGCTTAGACGGGACTACCTACGAGCAGTACTTC,CASSLDGTTYEQYF
TRBV10-3,-,TRBJ2-5,-,TGTGCCATCAGTGGGGGTGTTGGACAGAACCAAGGGGAGACCCAGTACTTC,CAISGGVGQNQGETQYF
TRBV3-1/TRBV3-2,-,TRBJ1-1,TRBD1,TGTGCCAGCAGCCAGGGGGACAGTGAAGCTTTCTTT,CASSQGDSEAFF
TRBV7-9,once,TRBJ2-1,TRBD2,TGTGCCAGCAGCTCGCCCTCAACTAGCGTTCTGTTCTTC,CASSSPSTSVLFF
TRBV18,-,TRBJ1-2,-,TGTGCCAGCTCCCCAACAGGGTACTATGGCTACACCTTC,CASSPTGYYGYTF
TRBV5-6,-,TRBJ2-5,TRBD2,TGTGCCAGCAGTATCTACGCGGGGGTAAGGGAGACCCAGTACTTC,CASSIYAGVRETQYF
TRBV7-2,-,TRBJ1-5,-,TGTGCCAGCAGCTCGGGTGGGGGGTCCCAGCATTTT,CASSSGGGSQHF
TRBV6-5,-,TRBJ1-3,-,TGTGCCAGCAGTTACCAAAACACCATATATTTT,CASSYQNTIYF
TRBV5-5,few,TRBJ2-7,TRBD1,TGTGCCAGCAGCTTGCACGACAGGGGGCGCTACGAGCAGTACTTC,CASSLHDRGRYEQYF
TRBV10-1,-,TRBJ2-2,-,TGCGCCAGCAGTGCCGGGTCTTCGAACACCGGGGAGCTGTTTTTT,CASSAGSSNTGELFF
TRBV4-3,-,TRBJ1-2,-,TGCGCCAGCAGCCAATCGGCAGTAAGCGACTATGGCTACACCTTC,CASSQSAVSDYGYTF
TRBV2,-,TRBJ2-3,-,TGTGCCAGCAGCCCCGGACGGGAAGGAAATACGCAGTATTTT,CASSPGREGNTQYF
TRBV27,-,TRBJ2-7,-,TGTGCCAGCAGTTTATACGGGGGACGGCAGGGAAACTACGAGCAGTACTTC,CASSLYGGRQGNYEQYF
TRBV9,-,TRBJ1-6,-,TGTGCCAGCAGCGTACGGAGGGACAATTCACCCCTCCACTTT,CASSVRRDNSPLHF
TRBV11-2,-,TRBJ1-1,TRBD1,TGTGCCAGCGGCGACAGGGGGCTATACACTGAAGCTTTCTTT,CASGDRGLYTEAFF
TRBV7-3,-,TRBJ1-1,-,TGTGCCAGCAGCTTAACTGGGGCACGGAACACTGAAGCTTTCTTT,CASSLTGARNTEAFF
TRBV7-9,-,TRBJ2-3,-,TGTGCCAGCTCCGACAGGGATACGCAGTATTTT,CASSDRDTQYF
TRBV27,-,TRBJ2-5,-,TGTGCCAGCAGTCTAACCCCGACAGGATACCAAGAGACCCAGTACTTC,CASSLTPTGYQETQYF
TRBV12-3/TRBV12-4,-,TRBJ1-2,-,TGTGCCAGCAGTTTATCAGTTAGGGGTCTTCTTTTC,CASSLSVRGLLF